The 29 T cell receptor beta chains reported below all come from one sample, sequenced in a study of cytomegalovirus exposure and HLA in healthy donors. Method: immunoSEQ multiplex PCR; TCRdb's copy keeps in-frame clones and lacks some. This sample has around 150,000 clones; roughly nine tenths occur once, and the top ten carry about 3%. The specimen was PBMCs. These receptors came from a young woman in good health and CMV-seropositive.

CDR3 amino acids: CASSYLGGGYTF. The DNA of the CDR3 is TGTGCCAGCAGTTATTTAGGGGGCGGCTACACCTTC. V gene TRBV6-5 combines with J gene TRBJ1-2; TRBD1 agrees at 7 bases. The ends lost 3 bases at V and 8 bases at J; junction bases unmatched: 3. Germline V gene data show CDR1 as MNHEY and CDR2 as SVGAGI. The CDR3 is made up of 12 amino acids.

This CDR3 reads CASSSNTGLSTEKLFF. The DNA for the CDR3 is TGTGCCAGCAGCTCGAACACAGGGTTGAGCACTGAAAAACTGTTTTTT. The genes are TRBV11-2 and TRBJ1-4; D is perhaps TRBD1 (6 bases). CDR3 length: 16 residues. The V end was cut by 4 bases, the J end by 7 bases, with 19 bases between. The germline CDR1 and CDR2 sequences are SGHAT and FQNNGV.

The genes are TRBV7-6 and TRBJ2-2, with 15 nucleotides matching TRBD2. Trimming took 6 bases from V and 2 from J; bases not matched to a gene: 7. The CDR3 spans 18 residues. Germline CDR1 SGHVS, CDR2 FNYEAQ. The CDR3 DNA reads TGTGCCAGCAGACGGGGACTAGCGGGGGGCTCAAACACCGGGGAGCTGTTTTTT. Protein product: CASRRGLAGGSNTGELFF. Filled out from reference TRBV7-6 and TRBJ2-2, the complete variable domain reads GAGVSQSPRYKVTKRGQDVALRCDPISGHVSLYWYRQALGQGPEFLTYFNYEAQQDKSGLPNDRFSAERPEGSISTLTIQRTEQRDSAMYRCASRRGLAGGSNTGELFFGEGSRLTVL.

The chain uses TRBV7-8 and TRBJ2-7; no definite D call. This CDR3 has 12 amino acids. The germline V gene has CDR1 SGHVS and CDR2 FQNEAQ. Trimming pared 4 bases from V and 2 bases from J, leaving 6 bases between. The CDR3 DNA is TGTGCCAGCAGCTCCCCTCCCTACGAGCAGTACTTC. Translation: CASSSPPYEQYF.

The V gene is TRBV6-5, the J gene TRBJ2-1, with TRBD2 identical over 11 bases. Per germline, CDR1 MNHEY and CDR2 SVGAGI. This CDR3 spans 16 amino acids. J lost 8 bases, V lost 0 bases, and 6 bases had no gene match. CDR3 DNA: TGTGCCAGCAGTTACTCCACTAGCGGGAGTAGTTATGAGCAGTTCTTC. As protein: CASSYSTSGSSYEQFF.

The chain uses TRBV9 and TRBJ2-7, with D tentatively TRBD2 (6 bases). Germline CDR1 is SGDLS and CDR2 is YYNGEE. CDR3 size: 13 residues. Trimming took off 5 bases at V and 0 bases at J, with 9 bases between the two ends. The CDR3 bases are TGTGCCAGCAGAGGCGGGGTCTCCTACGAGCAGTACTTC. Translation gives CASRGGVSYEQYF.

The chain is built from TRBV30 and TRBJ1-5; no definite D call. V lost 2 bases and J lost 7, with 12 bases in between. This CDR3 contains 13 residues. The V gene's germline CDR1 is GTSNPN and CDR2 SVGIG (reference sequence). The chain's CDR3 is CAWSSGLSQPQHF. The CDR3 DNA reads TGTGCCTGGAGTTCGGGGTTGTCCCAGCCCCAGCATTTT.

This clone showed up just once. V is TRBV7-9 and J is TRBJ2-7, with TRBD1 as a possible D gene (5 bases). Germline loops: CDR1 SEHNR, CDR2 FQNEAQ (reference sequence). The length of the CDR3 is 17 residues. The V gene lost 5 bases and the J gene lost 0 bases, with 20 bases spanning the gap. The CDR3 nucleotides read TGTGCCAGCAGCCCCGATGTGGACATGGTCTACTCCTACGAGCAGTACTTC. The encoded protein is CASSPDVDMVYSYEQYF. Full variable domain (outside the CDR3, taken from reference TRBV7-9 and TRBJ2-7): DTGVSQNPRHKITKRGQNVTFRCDPISEHNRLYWYRQTLGQGPEFLTYFQNEAQLEKSRLLSDRFSAERPKGSFSTLEIQRTEQGDSAMYLCASSPDVDMVYSYEQYFGPGTRLTVT.

The chain joins TRBV4-1 to TRBJ2-1; 13 bases match TRBD2. V gave up 4 bases and J gave up 7 bases; unmatched junction bases: 10. The CDR3 loop spans 17 amino acids. Germline-derived CDR1 and CDR2 are MGHRA and YSYEKL. CDR3 residues: CASSPRLAGGLGNEQFF. The CDR3 bases are TGCGCCAGCAGCCCCCGACTAGCGGGGGGCCTGGGTAATGAGCAGTTCTTC.

The genes are TRBV7-8 and TRBJ1-2; tentatively, D is TRBD1 (6 bases). Germline lookup yields CDR1 SGHVS and CDR2 FQNEAQ. The CDR3 runs to 13 residues. V gave up 5 bases and J gave up 6 bases, with 13 bases separating them. Written as DNA, the CDR3 is TGTGCCAGCAGCCTAACAGGGTACAATGGCTACACCTTC. This encodes CASSLTGYNGYTF.

This clone occurred once. The chain joins TRBV5-4 to TRBJ1-3; D not resolved. The CDR3 spans 15 residues. The V and J ends lost 0 bases and 4 bases respectively, with 11 bases between them. Germline values: CDR1 SGHNT, CDR2 YYREEE (reference sequence). The CDR3: CASSLDSAPGNTIYF. CDR3 sequence (DNA): TGTGCCAGCAGCTTGGATAGTGCTCCCGGAAACACCATATATTTT. Variable domain in full (rest from reference TRBV5-4 and TRBJ1-3): ETGVTQSPTHLIKTRGQQVTLRCSSQSGHNTVSWYQQALGQGPQFIFQYYREEENGRGNFPPRFSGLQFPNYSSELNVNALELDDSALYLCASSLDSAPGNTIYFGEGSWLTVV.

The rearrangement joins TRBV19 to TRBJ1-1, with D unresolved. V was clipped by 3 bases and J by 7 bases, with 12 bases between them. The CDR3 sequence is 13 residues long. The V gene's germline CDR1 is LNHDA and CDR2 SQIVND (reference sequence). DNA of the CDR3: TGTGCCAGTAGTATGTTGAGGGCTCTTGAAGCTTTCTTT. It translates to CASSMLRALEAFF.

The V call is TRBV18, the J call TRBJ2-3; 9 nucleotides align to TRBD1. Trimming cost V 3 bases and J 7 bases; bases outside gene matches: 14. Germline values: CDR1 KGHSH, CDR2 LQKENI. This CDR3 contains 17 residues. The CDR3 sequence is CASSPLQGAFEKYTQYF. CDR3 in DNA: TGTGCCAGCTCACCTCTACAGGGGGCCTTCGAAAAATATACGCAGTATTTT.

The V call is TRBV4-1, the J call TRBJ2-2; 9 bases fit TRBD2. J lost 6 bases, V lost 3 bases, and 5 bases had no gene match. Germline CDR1 is MGHRA and CDR2 is YSYEKL. The CDR3 covers 15 residues. This CDR3 is CASSQAGGPAGELFF. The CDR3 DNA sequence: TGCGCCAGCAGCCAGGCGGGGGGGCCCGCCGGGGAGCTGTTTTTT.

V is TRBV2 and J is TRBJ2-7, with D perhaps matching TRBD2 (5 bases). Germline CDR1 reads SNHLY; CDR2 reads FYNNEI. V lost 3 bases to trimming and J lost 4 bases, with 16 bases between them. CDR3 size: 15 residues. CDR3 loop: CASSDRTRLAYEQYF. CDR3 coding DNA: TGTGCCAGCAGTGACAGAACTAGGTTAGCATACGAGCAGTACTTC.

The chain has TRBV10-3 and TRBJ2-1; a weak D match, TRBD1 (6 bases). Germline-derived CDR1 and CDR2 are ENHRY and SYGVKD. This CDR3 contains 12 residues. Trimming shortened V by 8 bases and J by 3 bases, and 8 bases separated the two germline ends. CDR3 DNA: TGTGCCATCGGGGGCCACTACAATGAGCAGTTCTTC. It yields the protein CAIGGHYNEQFF.

The V and J genes are TRBV7-9 and TRBJ1-5; the D gene is possibly TRBD1 (6 bases). The CDR3 is 13 residues long. Germline V lookup: CDR1 SEHNR, CDR2 FQNEAQ (reference sequence). Trimming pared 5 bases from V and 9 bases from J, leaving 14 bases between. CDR3 DNA sequence: TGTGCCAGCAGCCTCACGCTACAGGGGCCCCAGCATTTT. Residues: CASSLTLQGPQHF.

The CDR3: CASSWVRGNSPLHF. CDR3 in DNA: TGTGCCAGCAGCTGGGTCAGGGGTAACTCACCCCTCCACTTT. The chain recombines TRBV6-6 with TRBJ1-6; D perhaps matches TRBD1 (6 bases). The V end lost 6 bases, the J end lost 10 bases, and 16 bases lay between the germline ends. Germline loops: CDR1 MNHNY, CDR2 SVGAGI (reference sequence). This CDR3 is built from 14 residues.

The rearrangement links TRBV25-1 to TRBJ1-2; a weak D match, TRBD1 (5 bases). Germline V gene sequence: CDR1 MGHDK, CDR2 SYGVNS. The CDR3 extends over 16 amino acids. Trimming took off 4 bases at V and 8 bases at J, with 23 bases between the two ends. The CDR3 DNA reads as TGTGCCAGCAGTGGGGAAATAGGGCAGGGAGGCAAGGGCTACACCTTC. It encodes CASSGEIGQGGKGYTF.

V is TRBV13 and J is TRBJ1-4; the D is unclear. V was pared by 4 bases and J by 7 bases, with 13 bases between. CDR1 is PRHDT and CDR2 is FYEKMQ in the germline V gene (reference sequence). This CDR3 contains 14 residues. In DNA form, the CDR3 reads TGTGCCAGCAGCTCCCAGAGGGCTGGTGAAAAACTGTTTTTT. The encoded protein is CASSSQRAGEKLFF.

J is TRBJ2-1 and V is TRBV19, with 8 bases that match TRBD2. The CDR3 runs 16 residues. Germline CDR1 and CDR2: LNHDA and SQIVND (reference sequence). J lost 2 bases, V lost 2 bases, and 5 bases had no gene match. The CDR3 reads CASSIPSGGTYNEQFF. In DNA, the CDR3 is TGTGCCAGTAGTATACCGAGCGGGGGAACCTACAATGAGCAGTTCTTC.

This clone has only a few counts. The V and J genes are TRBV27 and TRBJ1-5; the match to TRBD1 covers 7 bases. Germline V gene data show CDR1 as MNHEY and CDR2 as SMNVEV (reference sequence). The CDR3 contains 16 residues. Trimming at V came to 6 bases and at J to 0 bases, leaving 8 bases not matched to a gene. This CDR3 is CASRARGSVSNQPQHF. The CDR3 nucleotides are TGTGCCAGCAGGGCCAGGGGGTCGGTTAGCAATCAGCCCCAGCATTTT.

A note on this clone: Other DNA variants within this sample encode the same CDR3. The chain is built from TRBV28 and TRBJ2-7; D uncertain. The ends were cut back, 6 bases at V and 4 bases at J, with 7 bases in the middle. Germline assignment: CDR1 MDHEN and CDR2 SYDVKM. CDR3 length: 11 residues. The CDR3 loop reads CASSLLYEQYF. CDR3 nucleotide sequence: TGTGCCAGCAGCCTCTTGTACGAGCAGTACTTC.

V gene TRBV29-1 combines with J gene TRBJ2-5; no definite D call. Germline lookup yields CDR1 SQVTM and CDR2 ANQGSEA. The CDR3 spans 11 residues. With 4 bases removed from V and 5 bases from J, the gap between germline ends came to 8 bases. Here the CDR3 DNA reads TGCAGCGTTGCCCCCAGGGAGACCCAGTACTTC. Protein product: CSVAPRETQYF. The full variable domain, completed using reference TRBV29-1 and TRBJ2-5, is SAVISQKPSRDICQRGTSLTIQCQVDSQVTMMFWYRQQPGQSLTLIATANQGSEATYESGFVIDKFPISRPNLTFSTLTVSNMSPEDSSIYLCSVAPRETQYFGPGTRLLVL.

The chain combines TRBV7-9 with TRBJ2-5; maybe TRBD1 (6 bases). V was trimmed by 2 bases and J by 5 bases, leaving 15 bases between them. Per the germline V gene, CDR1 is SEHNR and CDR2 is FQNEAQ (reference sequence). CDR3 length: 15 residues. DNA of the CDR3: TGTGCCAGCAGCTTACCGACAGGAGCGCAGGAGACCCAGTACTTC. It specifies CASSLPTGAQETQYF.

The gene calls are TRBV30 and TRBJ1-6; D ambiguous. The CDR3 sequence is 15 residues long. V shed 3 bases and J shed 13 bases, with 22 bases lying between them. Germline CDR1 and CDR2: GTSNPN and SVGIG (reference sequence). The CDR3 reads CAWRGGINSIMPLHF. The CDR3 region has the DNA TGTGCCTGGAGAGGCGGGATCAACTCAATTATGCCCCTCCACTTT.

DNA for the CDR3: TGTGCCAGTAGTCCGGAGGACAGGGCAAATTCACCCCTCCACTTT. Protein sequence: CASSPEDRANSPLHF. The V gene is TRBV19, the J gene TRBJ1-6; 8 nucleotides line up with TRBD1. Per the germline V gene, CDR1 is LNHDA and CDR2 is SQIVND (reference sequence). V dropped 5 bases and J dropped 7; count of bases not matched to a gene: 7. This CDR3 has 15 residues.

The chain couples TRBV7-9 to TRBJ1-1, with 7 positions matching TRBD1. Germline V gives CDR1 SEHNR, CDR2 FQNEAQ (reference sequence). CDR3 length equals 14 residues. V lost 5 bases, J lost 3 bases, and 6 bases stayed unmatched. The CDR3, as DNA: TGTGCCAGCAGCCCAGGGGACAGAGACACTGAAGCTTTCTTT. Protein: CASSPGDRDTEAFF.

This clone has just one count. This chain links TRBV4-2 with TRBJ2-5; 8 positions agree with TRBD1. The CDR3 extends over 15 amino acids. J was trimmed by 1 base and V by 4 bases; bases with no gene match: 5. The germline V gene encodes CDR1 LGHNA and CDR2 YNFKEQ. The CDR3 bases are TGTGCCAGCAGCCTTCGGACAGGGCCCCAAGAGACCCAGTACTTC. Its protein is CASSLRTGPQETQYF.